This T cell receptor beta chain was captured in a study of post-analysis software for immune sequencing data. Study background: The cohort encompassed relapsing-remitting, secondary progressive and progressive-relapsing multiple sclerosis disease courses.

Findings and limits, study-wide: Samples prepared in the same batch strongly co-clustered by F measure. Comparison with controls showed significantly lower normalized Chao1 diversity in multiple sclerosis patients.

This clonotype was found a few times. Its target is unknown. Prepared libraries of TCR beta cDNA carried unique molecular identifiers. The yield from about 1 to 10 million T cells was roughly 500,000 cDNA molecules in total. TCRdb re-analysed the PCR reads in MiXCR, keeping a single row per CDR3 protein. The top ten clones hold roughly 0.54% of a sample with about 800,000 distinct CDR3 sequences, roughly 27% of them seen once. Material for sequencing was blood. The receptor was derived from a girl aged 10 to 17 with multiple sclerosis.

Here the CDR3 reads CASRGIFGTTTLYGYTF. DNA of the CDR3: TGTGCCAGCAGGGGGATATTCGGGACAACCACCCTCTATGGCTACACCTTC. The chain joins TRBV27 to TRBJ1-2; D may be TRBD1 (6 bases). In germline, CDR1 is MNHEY, CDR2 SMNVEV (reference sequence). The CDR3 spans 17 residues. With 6 bases removed from V and 4 bases from J, the gap between germline ends came to 24 bases.